This T cell receptor (beta chain) is from a study of T cell changes during pregnancy in multiple sclerosis. Assay used: immunoSEQ multiplex PCR; TCRdb lists only in-frame clones, some missing. The repertoire holds approximately 60,000 clones, 90% to 95% seen once, with 0.85% to 0.9% in the top ten. V was cut by 0 bases and J by 1 base, with 15 bases left in between. Germline V gives CDR1 LGHNA, CDR2 YSLEER. The CDR3 is 17 amino acids. This sequence joins TRBV4-3 and TRBJ1-2; D unresolved. The sample was peripheral blood, taken before pregnancy. The receptor was derived from a female donor with multiple sclerosis, enrolled in a pregnancy study. The DNA for the CDR3 is TGCGCCAGCAGCCAAGAGAAGTTTCAGGACTTTAACTATGGCTACACCTTC. It encodes CASSQEKFQDFNYGYTF.